This note documents a single T cell receptor beta chain sequence. These data originate in a study of blood T cell repertoires in COVID-19. Study at large: Nucleic acid was either cDNA or gDNA, and it came from T cells, B-cell-depleted T cells, or PBMCs.

Some clones are missing from TCRdb's copy, which holds only in-frame ones; the method was immunoSEQ multiplex PCR. The sample yields about 370,000 clones, more than 75% seen once. Enrolled during active infection, Seattle patients were then followed longitudinally. CDR3 length equals 15 residues. Germline assignment: CDR1 SGHTA and CDR2 FQGNSA. Trimming pared 2 bases from V and 2 bases from J, leaving 12 bases between. The receptor was isolated from a woman in her 30s with COVID-19, enrolled during active disease. The V and J genes are TRBV7-2 and TRBJ1-2; D is uncertain. Sequencing used peripheral blood. CDR3 protein: CASSLNAVINYGYTF. The CDR3 region has the DNA TGTGCCAGCAGCTTAAACGCGGTCATCAACTATGGCTACACCTTC.